This is a list of T cell receptor beta chains from one sample in a study of blood T cells in healthy people across ages. MiXCR, applied by TCRdb to the 5' RACE reads, yields one record per CDR3 protein. The sample has roughly 900,000 distinct CDR3 sequences; under 50% are singletons. The sample taken for sequencing was blood. Receptor source: a man aged 25-45 years in good health. Both conserved end residues are part of each CDR3. The D gene is left open where the match is weak. Where a row states a size, it is once, few, many or the class of an expanded clone; other rows omit it.

d_gene: TRBD1; len: 15; v_gene: TRBV6-5; abundance: -; j_gene: TRBJ2-7; CDR3aa: CASSYLPDREHEQYF; CDR3nt: TGTGCCAGCAGTTATCTCCCGGACAGGGAACACGAGCAGTACTTC
d_gene: -; len: 12; v_gene: TRBV7-2; abundance: many; j_gene: TRBJ1-2; CDR3aa: CASSSDRYGYTF; CDR3nt: TGTGCCAGCAGCTCAGACCGCTATGGCTACACCTTC
d_gene: TRBD1; len: 15; v_gene: TRBV12-5; abundance: -; j_gene: TRBJ1-1; CDR3aa: CASGQTGTGVTEAFF; CDR3nt: TGTGCTAGTGGTCAAACCGGGACAGGGGTTACTGAAGCTTTCTTT
d_gene: -; len: 15; v_gene: TRBV6-5; abundance: -; j_gene: TRBJ2-1; CDR3aa: CASKPQGTSYNEQFF; CDR3nt: TGTGCCAGCAAACCACAGGGTACCTCCTACAATGAGCAGTTCTTC
d_gene: TRBD2; len: 14; v_gene: TRBV27; abundance: few; j_gene: TRBJ2-7; CDR3aa: CASSPLGGGYEQYF; CDR3nt: TGTGCCAGCAGCCCTCTCGGGGGAGGGTACGAGCAGTACTTC
d_gene: -; len: 15; v_gene: TRBV9; abundance: few; j_gene: TRBJ2-7; CDR3aa: CASSVDAGSSYEQYF; CDR3nt: TGTGCCAGCAGCGTAGACGCGGGGTCCTCCTACGAGCAGTACTTC
d_gene: -; len: 15; v_gene: TRBV6-2/TRBV6-3; abundance: -; j_gene: TRBJ1-5; CDR3aa: CAKLGSKYSNQPQHF; CDR3nt: TGTGCCAAACTTGGTTCCAAGTATAGCAATCAGCCCCAGCATTTT
d_gene: -; len: 14; v_gene: TRBV5-1; abundance: few; j_gene: TRBJ2-1; CDR3aa: CARILTGTYNEQFF; CDR3nt: TGCGCCAGGATATTGACAGGAACCTACAATGAGCAGTTCTTC
d_gene: TRBD1; len: 14; v_gene: TRBV4-2; abundance: few; j_gene: TRBJ1-2; CDR3aa: CASSQVQGGYGYTF; CDR3nt: TGTGCCAGCAGCCAAGTACAGGGGGGCTATGGCTACACCTTC
d_gene: -; len: 14; v_gene: TRBV6-1; abundance: few; j_gene: TRBJ2-5; CDR3aa: CASSEGPVVETQYF; CDR3nt: TGTGCCAGCAGTGAAGGTCCTGTGGTGGAGACCCAGTACTTC
d_gene: -; len: 15; v_gene: TRBV11-2; abundance: -; j_gene: TRBJ1-3; CDR3aa: CASSYGAGSGNTIYF; CDR3nt: TGTGCCAGCAGCTACGGGGCTGGGTCTGGAAACACCATATATTTT
d_gene: TRBD1; len: 13; v_gene: TRBV11-2; abundance: -; j_gene: TRBJ1-5; CDR3aa: CASSLDRGQPQHF; CDR3nt: TGTGCCAGCAGCTTAGACAGGGGGCAGCCCCAGCATTTT
d_gene: -; len: 13; v_gene: TRBV18; abundance: few; j_gene: TRBJ2-5; CDR3aa: CASSQRPQETQYF; CDR3nt: TGTGCCAGCTCACAGCGGCCGCAAGAGACCCAGTACTTC
d_gene: TRBD1; len: 16; v_gene: TRBV6-5; abundance: few; j_gene: TRBJ2-4; CDR3aa: CASSSGQVKAKNIQYF; CDR3nt: TGTGCCAGCAGTTCGGGACAGGTGAAGGCCAAAAACATTCAGTACTTC
d_gene: TRBD2; len: 18; v_gene: TRBV7-2; abundance: -; j_gene: TRBJ2-5; CDR3aa: CASSLWGLAGGPGETQYF; CDR3nt: TGTGCCAGCAGCTTGTGGGGACTAGCGGGGGGGCCCGGAGAGACCCAGTACTTC
d_gene: -; len: 13; v_gene: TRBV12-3/TRBV12-4; abundance: once; j_gene: TRBJ2-5; CDR3aa: CASSGEEGNEQYF; CDR3nt: TGTGCCAGCAGCGGGGAGGAGGGTAATGAGCAGTACTTC
d_gene: TRBD1; len: 12; v_gene: TRBV6-1; abundance: -; j_gene: TRBJ1-2; CDR3aa: CASSEGGGGYTF; CDR3nt: TGTGCCAGCAGTGAAGGAGGGGGCGGCTACACCTTC
d_gene: -; len: 13; v_gene: TRBV20-1; abundance: -; j_gene: TRBJ2-2; CDR3aa: CSARGANTGELFF; CDR3nt: TGCAGTGCGAGGGGGGCGAACACCGGGGAGCTGTTTTTT
d_gene: -; len: 14; v_gene: TRBV21-1; abundance: -; j_gene: TRBJ1-1; CDR3aa: CASSNRVHDTEAFF; CDR3nt: TGTGCCAGCAGCAATAGGGTACATGACACTGAAGCTTTCTTT
d_gene: TRBD1; len: 16; v_gene: TRBV4-2; abundance: -; j_gene: TRBJ2-5; CDR3aa: CASSQHSDRAQETQYF; CDR3nt: TGTGCCAGCAGCCAACACAGCGACAGGGCCCAAGAGACCCAGTACTTC
d_gene: -; len: 13; v_gene: TRBV6-5; abundance: few; j_gene: TRBJ2-7; CDR3aa: CASSSGRNYEQYF; CDR3nt: TGTGCCAGCAGTTCTGGACGGAACTACGAGCAGTACTTC
d_gene: -; len: 14; v_gene: TRBV11-2; abundance: -; j_gene: TRBJ2-7; CDR3aa: CASSSGAAGYEQYF; CDR3nt: TGTGCCAGCAGCTCCGGGGCGGCTGGCTACGAGCAGTACTTC
d_gene: -; len: 14; v_gene: TRBV6-1; abundance: -; j_gene: TRBJ2-1; CDR3aa: CASTISSSYNEQFF; CDR3nt: TGTGCCAGCACCATCAGTAGCTCCTACAATGAGCAGTTCTTC
d_gene: TRBD2; len: 17; v_gene: TRBV12-3/TRBV12-4; abundance: few; j_gene: TRBJ2-1; CDR3aa: CASSLTALAGGRNEQFF; CDR3nt: TGTGCCAGCAGTTTAACCGCCCTAGCGGGGGGCCGTAATGAGCAGTTCTTC
d_gene: -; len: 15; v_gene: TRBV7-2; abundance: -; j_gene: TRBJ2-1; CDR3aa: CASSLGWGPYKEQFF; CDR3nt: TGTGCCAGCAGCCTAGGGTGGGGGCCGTACAAGGAGCAGTTCTTC
d_gene: TRBD1; len: 13; v_gene: TRBV2; abundance: few; j_gene: TRBJ2-7; CDR3aa: CASTKDRDYEQYF; CDR3nt: TGTGCCAGCACTAAGGACAGGGATTACGAGCAGTACTTC
d_gene: -; len: 16; v_gene: TRBV3-1; abundance: few; j_gene: TRBJ2-6; CDR3aa: CASSQDKISGANVLTF; CDR3nt: TGTGCCAGCAGCCAGGATAAGATCTCTGGGGCCAACGTCCTGACTTTC
d_gene: TRBD1; len: 15; v_gene: TRBV7-6; abundance: -; j_gene: TRBJ1-2; CDR3aa: CASSLGTGLNYGYTF; CDR3nt: TGTGCCAGCAGCCTGGGGACAGGGCTAAACTATGGCTACACCTTC
d_gene: -; len: 13; v_gene: TRBV12-3/TRBV12-4; abundance: -; j_gene: TRBJ1-1; CDR3aa: CASSSRGDTEAFF; CDR3nt: TGTGCCAGCAGTTCCCGGGGGGACACTGAAGCTTTCTTT
d_gene: -; len: 18; v_gene: TRBV4-1; abundance: few; j_gene: TRBJ2-6; CDR3aa: CASSQDWRATSGANVLTF; CDR3nt: TGCGCCAGCAGCCAAGATTGGCGGGCCACCTCTGGGGCCAACGTCCTGACTTTC
d_gene: -; len: 14; v_gene: TRBV6-5; abundance: -; j_gene: TRBJ2-7; CDR3aa: CASSRSGGSYEQYF; CDR3nt: TGTGCCAGCAGTCGAAGCGGTGGATCCTACGAGCAGTACTTC
d_gene: -; len: 14; v_gene: TRBV24-1; abundance: few; j_gene: TRBJ2-1; CDR3aa: CATSEARPYNEQFF; CDR3nt: TGTGCCACCAGTGAGGCCAGGCCCTACAATGAGCAGTTCTTC
d_gene: -; len: 15; v_gene: TRBV3-1; abundance: -; j_gene: TRBJ2-1; CDR3aa: CASSTRQASPYEQFF; CDR3nt: TGTGCCAGCAGCACCCGACAGGCCAGTCCCTACGAGCAGTTCTTC
d_gene: TRBD1; len: 13; v_gene: TRBV5-1; abundance: few; j_gene: TRBJ1-2; CDR3aa: CASSAGGDGGYTF; CDR3nt: TGCGCCAGCAGCGCAGGGGGTGATGGTGGCTACACCTTC
d_gene: -; len: 14; v_gene: TRBV6-5; abundance: few; j_gene: TRBJ2-3; CDR3aa: CASSYVGRTDTQYF; CDR3nt: TGTGCCAGCAGTTACGTCGGTCGCACAGATACGCAGTATTTT
d_gene: TRBD1; len: 16; v_gene: TRBV6-1; abundance: -; j_gene: TRBJ1-6; CDR3aa: CASDRDSSSYNSPLHF; CDR3nt: TGTGCCAGCGACCGGGACAGCAGCTCCTATAATTCACCCCTCCACTTT
d_gene: TRBD1; len: 13; v_gene: TRBV5-1; abundance: few; j_gene: TRBJ1-1; CDR3aa: CASSPQGATEAFF; CDR3nt: TGCGCCAGCAGCCCCCAGGGGGCCACTGAAGCTTTCTTT
d_gene: TRBD1; len: 14; v_gene: TRBV13; abundance: few; j_gene: TRBJ2-7; CDR3aa: CASSSRTGKDEQYF; CDR3nt: TGTGCCAGCAGCTCCCGGACAGGGAAGGACGAGCAGTACTTC
d_gene: -; len: 13; v_gene: TRBV5-6; abundance: -; j_gene: TRBJ1-6; CDR3aa: CASSSEVNSPLHF; CDR3nt: TGTGCCAGCAGCTCGGAAGTTAATTCACCCCTCCACTTT
d_gene: -; len: 14; v_gene: TRBV20-1; abundance: -; j_gene: TRBJ2-1; CDR3aa: CSARNPSSYNEQFF; CDR3nt: TGCAGTGCTAGAAACCCTAGCTCCTACAATGAGCAGTTCTTC
d_gene: -; len: 14; v_gene: TRBV4-1; abundance: few; j_gene: TRBJ2-7; CDR3aa: CASSQDDIAYEQYF; CDR3nt: TGCGCCAGCAGCCAAGATGACATAGCCTACGAGCAGTACTTC
d_gene: TRBD1; len: 15; v_gene: TRBV20-1; abundance: -; j_gene: TRBJ1-6; CDR3aa: CSAAPLGQGNSPLHF; CDR3nt: TGCAGTGCCGCCCCGCTGGGACAGGGTAATTCACCCCTCCACTTT
d_gene: -; len: 16; v_gene: TRBV11-2; abundance: -; j_gene: TRBJ2-3; CDR3aa: CASSSKGPPSTDTQYF; CDR3nt: TGTGCCAGCAGCTCCAAGGGACCACCTAGCACAGATACGCAGTATTTT
d_gene: -; len: 13; v_gene: TRBV7-9; abundance: many; j_gene: TRBJ2-7; CDR3aa: CASSLDLRDEQYF; CDR3nt: TGTGCCAGCAGCTTAGATTTGCGGGACGAGCAGTACTTC
d_gene: TRBD2; len: 16; v_gene: TRBV5-1; abundance: -; j_gene: TRBJ2-1; CDR3aa: CASSQIGTIGTLEQFF; CDR3nt: TGCGCCAGCAGCCAAATCGGGACTATTGGTACCCTTGAGCAGTTCTTC
d_gene: -; len: 12; v_gene: TRBV7-3; abundance: -; j_gene: TRBJ2-5; CDR3aa: CASSLERGTQYF; CDR3nt: TGTGCCAGCAGCCTTGAACGGGGGACCCAGTACTTC
d_gene: -; len: 14; v_gene: TRBV5-1; abundance: -; j_gene: TRBJ2-1; CDR3aa: CASMVQEAYNEQFF; CDR3nt: TGCGCCAGCATGGTCCAGGAGGCCTACAATGAGCAGTTCTTC
d_gene: -; len: 14; v_gene: TRBV25-1; abundance: -; j_gene: TRBJ2-5; CDR3aa: CASSDSPGRETQYF; CDR3nt: TGTGCCAGCAGTGATAGTCCGGGGCGGGAGACCCAGTACTTC
d_gene: -; len: 14; v_gene: TRBV20-1; abundance: few; j_gene: TRBJ1-1; CDR3aa: CSARQGPGRTEAFF; CDR3nt: TGCAGTGCTAGACAGGGCCCAGGGAGGACTGAAGCTTTCTTT
d_gene: -; len: 15; v_gene: TRBV9; abundance: -; j_gene: TRBJ2-2; CDR3aa: CASSVFAATTGELFF; CDR3nt: TGTGCCAGCAGCGTATTCGCGGCGACCACCGGGGAGCTGTTTTTT
d_gene: -; len: 16; v_gene: TRBV7-2; abundance: -; j_gene: TRBJ2-5; CDR3aa: CASSLGLSRVMGTQYF; CDR3nt: TGTGCCAGCAGCTTAGGGTTGTCGCGGGTGATGGGGACCCAGTACTTC
d_gene: TRBD1; len: 15; v_gene: TRBV5-5; abundance: -; j_gene: TRBJ1-4; CDR3aa: CASSSQGAPEEKLFF; CDR3nt: TGTGCCAGCAGCTCCCAGGGGGCCCCGGAGGAAAAACTGTTTTTT
d_gene: -; len: 14; v_gene: TRBV7-2; abundance: few; j_gene: TRBJ2-1; CDR3aa: CASSLGLLPNEQFF; CDR3nt: TGTGCCAGCAGCCTGGGACTTCTCCCCAATGAGCAGTTCTTC
d_gene: -; len: 13; v_gene: TRBV3-1; abundance: many; j_gene: TRBJ1-6; CDR3aa: CASSPRERAPLHF; CDR3nt: TGTGCCAGCAGCCCAAGGGAGAGAGCACCCCTCCACTTT
d_gene: -; len: 14; v_gene: TRBV12-5; abundance: -; j_gene: TRBJ2-5; CDR3aa: CASGTPLGQETQYF; CDR3nt: TGTGCTAGTGGTACCCCACTAGGACAAGAGACCCAGTACTTC
d_gene: TRBD1; len: 16; v_gene: TRBV28; abundance: few; j_gene: TRBJ2-7; CDR3aa: CASSFRQGATTYEQYF; CDR3nt: TGTGCCAGCAGTTTTCGACAGGGGGCCACTACCTACGAGCAGTACTTC
d_gene: -; len: 12; v_gene: TRBV30; abundance: -; j_gene: TRBJ2-7; CDR3aa: CAWSPGPYEQYF; CDR3nt: TGTGCCTGGAGTCCCGGGCCCTACGAGCAGTACTTC
d_gene: TRBD1; len: 16; v_gene: TRBV4-1; abundance: -; j_gene: TRBJ1-5; CDR3aa: CASSQGVDRRNQPQHF; CDR3nt: TGCGCCAGCAGCCAAGGCGTGGACAGGCGCAATCAGCCCCAGCATTTT
d_gene: TRBD2; len: 15; v_gene: TRBV4-2; abundance: -; j_gene: TRBJ2-1; CDR3aa: CASSQPGTRYNEQFF; CDR3nt: TGTGCCAGCAGCCAACCAGGGACTAGATATAATGAGCAGTTCTTC